This T cell receptor (beta chain) was sequenced for a study of identifying expanded T cells in peripheral blood. General study results and limits: Variance in clone template counts between approximately two-week samples significantly increased with total template count across all healthy donors.

Libraries were prepared by immunoSEQ multiplex PCR; TCRdb keeps only in-frame clonotypes and omits some of them. The sample carries approximately 100,000 clones, roughly nine tenths recorded once. Trimming left V 5 bases short and J 5 bases short, with 12 bases between. The length of the CDR3 is 13 residues. CDR1 and CDR2 from the germline V gene are SGHTA and FQGNSA. Of note for this clone: The antigen is not known.

The specimen sequenced was blood. V gene TRBV7-2 combines with J gene TRBJ1-1; no reliable D call. This clonotype was sampled from a person aged 18 to 75 in good health. CDR3 amino acids: CASSLSPGTEAFF. The CDR3 DNA is TGTGCCAGCAGCCTCTCGCCCGGGACTGAAGCTTTCTTT.